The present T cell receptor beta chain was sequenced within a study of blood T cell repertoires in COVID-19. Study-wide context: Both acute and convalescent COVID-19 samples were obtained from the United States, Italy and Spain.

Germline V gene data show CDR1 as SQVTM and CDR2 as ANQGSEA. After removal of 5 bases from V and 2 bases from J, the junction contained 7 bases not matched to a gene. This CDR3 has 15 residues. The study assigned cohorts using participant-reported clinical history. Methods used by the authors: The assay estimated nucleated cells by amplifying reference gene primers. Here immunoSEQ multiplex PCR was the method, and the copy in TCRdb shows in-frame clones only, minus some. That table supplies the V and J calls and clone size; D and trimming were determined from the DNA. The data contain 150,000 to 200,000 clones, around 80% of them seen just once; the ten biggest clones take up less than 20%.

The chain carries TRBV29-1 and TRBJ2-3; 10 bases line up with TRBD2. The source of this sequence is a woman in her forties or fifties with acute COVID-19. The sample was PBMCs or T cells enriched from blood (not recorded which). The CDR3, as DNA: TGCAGCGTTTCCCTAGCGGGGGATTCCACAGATACGCAGTATTTT. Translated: CSVSLAGDSTDTQYF.